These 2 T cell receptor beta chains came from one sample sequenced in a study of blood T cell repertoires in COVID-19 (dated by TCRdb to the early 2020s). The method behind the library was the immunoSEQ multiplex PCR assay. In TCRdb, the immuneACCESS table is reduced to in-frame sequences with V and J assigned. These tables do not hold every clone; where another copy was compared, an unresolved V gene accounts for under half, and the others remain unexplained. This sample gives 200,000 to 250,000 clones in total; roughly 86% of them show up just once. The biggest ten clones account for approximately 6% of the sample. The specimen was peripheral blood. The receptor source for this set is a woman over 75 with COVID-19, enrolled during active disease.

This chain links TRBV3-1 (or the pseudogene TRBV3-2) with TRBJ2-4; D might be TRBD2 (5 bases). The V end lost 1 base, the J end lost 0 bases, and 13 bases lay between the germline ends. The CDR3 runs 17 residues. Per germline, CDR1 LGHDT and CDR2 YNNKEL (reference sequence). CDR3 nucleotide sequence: TGTGCCAGCAGCCAAGGCTTGGGAGCGTTAGCCAAAAACATTCAGTACTTC. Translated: CASSQGLGALAKNIQYF.

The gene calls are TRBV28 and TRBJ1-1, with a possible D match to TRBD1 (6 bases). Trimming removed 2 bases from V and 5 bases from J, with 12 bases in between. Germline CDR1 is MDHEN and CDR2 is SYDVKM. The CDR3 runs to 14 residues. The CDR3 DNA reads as TGTGCCAGCAGTTTAATACAGGGTAGGACTGAAGCTTTCTTT. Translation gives CASSLIQGRTEAFF.